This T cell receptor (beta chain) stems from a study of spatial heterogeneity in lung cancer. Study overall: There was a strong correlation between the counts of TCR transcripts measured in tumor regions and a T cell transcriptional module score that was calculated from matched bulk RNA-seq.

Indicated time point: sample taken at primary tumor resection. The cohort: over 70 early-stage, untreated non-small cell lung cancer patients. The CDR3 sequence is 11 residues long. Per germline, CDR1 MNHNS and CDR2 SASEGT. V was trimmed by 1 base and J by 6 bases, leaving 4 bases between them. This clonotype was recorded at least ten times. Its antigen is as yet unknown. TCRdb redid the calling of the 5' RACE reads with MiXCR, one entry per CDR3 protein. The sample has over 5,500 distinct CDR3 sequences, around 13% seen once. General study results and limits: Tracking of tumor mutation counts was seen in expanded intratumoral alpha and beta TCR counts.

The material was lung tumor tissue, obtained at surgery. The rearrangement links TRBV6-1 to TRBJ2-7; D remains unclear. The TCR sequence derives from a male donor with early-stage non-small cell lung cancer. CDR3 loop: CASSEGSEQYF. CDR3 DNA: TGTGCCAGCAGTGAAGGGTCCGAGCAGTACTTC.